Reported below is one T cell receptor beta chain. Other nucleotide sequences in the sample specify the same CDR3. These data come from a study of blood T cell repertoires in COVID-19. Germline loops: CDR1 SGDLS, CDR2 YYNGEE. V was trimmed by 0 bases and J by 5 bases, leaving 8 bases between them. This CDR3 contains 14 residues. Repertoires were generated with immunoSEQ multiplex PCR, while TCRdb's copy carries only in-frame clones and drops some. This table has approximately 400,000 clones, 80% to 90% appearing once. What was sequenced was peripheral blood. The sequence was obtained from a man aged 35 to 55 with acute or convalescent COVID-19. The rearrangement joins TRBV9 to TRBJ2-2; D perhaps matches TRBD1 (6 bases). DNA of the CDR3: TGTGCCAGCAGCGTAGGGGGGCGGACCGGGGAGCTGTTTTTT. It encodes CASSVGGRTGELFF.